The 22 T cell receptor beta chains reported below all come from one sample, sequenced in a study of T cells expressing NK-cell markers. TCRdb re-called the 5' RACE reads and catalogs CDR3 proteins one per entry, DNA excluded. With 350,000 to 500,000 distinct CDR3 sequences in the sample, the ten largest clones hold 6% to 8%. Sequencing was performed on blood T cells: a sorted CD56 or NKG2C T cell subset, CD4+ or CD8+ T cells, or bulk PBMC T cells (not recorded which). The receptor set was obtained from a woman aged 18 to 69 in good health.

CDR3 residues: CASRRGTGNTIYF. The chain joins TRBV7-9 to TRBJ1-3. The CDR3 is 13 residues long. Germline loops: CDR1 SEHNR, CDR2 FQNEAQ (reference sequence).

The chain recombines TRBV5-1 with TRBJ2-3; TCRdb lists TRBD2, though no DNA is available to test this call. Germline-derived CDR1 and CDR2 are SGHRS and YFSETQ. CDR3 length: 17 amino acids. The CDR3 protein is CASSLAGPSGGHGTQYF.

The chain couples TRBV7-3 to TRBJ2-3; the TCRdb D gene call, TRBD2, has no DNA to confirm it. This CDR3 contains 15 residues. Germline CDR1 reads SGHTA; CDR2 reads FQGTGA. The chain's CDR3 is CASSLLAGAGDTQYF.

CDR3 region: CASRGGRATNTGELFF. The chain carries TRBV12-3 or TRBV12-4 and TRBJ2-2; the TCRdb call, TRBD2, lacks DNA for checking. The CDR3 spans 16 residues.

The chain combines TRBV29-1 with TRBJ2-1; TCRdb gives TRBD1 as the D gene, but with no DNA this cannot be confirmed. The germline CDR1 and CDR2 sequences are SQVTM and ANQGSEA. This CDR3 is 12 amino acids long. The CDR3 is CSVTGQGGEQFF.

This chain links TRBV18 with TRBJ1-6. Germline V gene data show CDR1 as KGHSH and CDR2 as LQKENI. The CDR3 has 14 amino acids. CDR3 loop: CASSPREGRQPLHF. Looking up the rest from reference TRBV18 and TRBJ1-6 gives the full variable domain: NAGVMQNPRHLVRRRGQEARLRCSPMKGHSHVYWYRQLPEEGLKFMVYLQKENIIDESGMPKERFSAEFPKEGPSILRIQQVVRGDSAAYFCASSPREGRQPLHFGNGTRLTVT.

J is TRBJ2-5 and V is TRBV15. The CDR3 loop spans 15 amino acids. CDR1 and CDR2 from the germline V gene are LNHNV and YYDKDF (reference sequence). CDR3 sequence reads: CATSRVRSTEETQYF.

The V gene is TRBV14, the J gene TRBJ1-2. The CDR3 is 15 residues long. CDR1 SGHDN and CDR2 FVKESK come from the germline V gene. The CDR3 is CASSPPAGRIYGYTF.

V gene TRBV6-1 combines with J gene TRBJ2-7; TCRdb outputs TRBD2, but without DNA this stays unchecked. Germline CDR1 is MNHNS and CDR2 is SASEGT. This CDR3 has 16 residues. The CDR3 reads CASSARWQPSSYEQYF.

The V call is TRBV20-1, the J call TRBJ2-1; lacking DNA, the TRBD1 call made by TCRdb goes unchecked. Germline V gives CDR1 DFQATT, CDR2 SNEGSKA (reference sequence). The CDR3 contains 13 residues. The CDR3 sequence is CSQLGTVYNEQFF.

The chain couples TRBV3-1 to TRBJ2-7; the D call of TRBD2 rests on TCRdb alone, since no DNA is present to check it. CDR3 length: 15 residues. CDR1 is LGHDT and CDR2 is YNNKEL in the germline V gene (reference sequence). CDR3: CASGARGGPPYEQYF.

V and J are TRBV12-3 or TRBV12-4 and TRBJ1-2. The CDR3 has 12 amino acids. Here the CDR3 reads CASSDDNYGYTF.

This chain's CDR3 is CAITGAYNEQFF. The V and J genes are TRBV25-1 and TRBJ2-1; TCRdb selects TRBD2, and the lack of DNA leaves this call unchecked. The V gene's germline CDR1 is MGHDK and CDR2 SYGVNS. This CDR3 comprises 12 residues.

The chain uses TRBV9 and TRBJ2-1; the D gene TCRdb calls, TRBD2, cannot be checked with no DNA. Germline V gene data show CDR1 as SGDLS and CDR2 as YYNGEE. The CDR3 is 15 residues long. The CDR3 is CASSVELAGGSEQFF.

The chain links TRBV5-5 to TRBJ2-5; TCRdb indicates TRBD1, and absent DNA this call remains unverified. The CDR3 extends over 13 amino acids. Germline V lookup: CDR1 SGHKS, CDR2 YYEKEE (reference sequence). The CDR3 loop reads CASSSGTGKTQYF. The variable domain in full, completed from reference TRBV5-5 and TRBJ2-5, reads DAGVTQSPTHLIKTRGQQVTLRCSPISGHKSVSWYQQVLGQGPQFIFQYYEKEERGRGNFPDRFSARQFPNYSSELNVNALLLGDSALYLCASSSGTGKTQYFGPGTRLLVL.

This chain uses TRBV6-1 with TRBJ1-3. The V gene's germline CDR1 is MNHNS and CDR2 SASEGT. This CDR3 region has 14 residues. The CDR3 loop reads CASRRETSGNTIYF.

V and J are TRBV5-1 and TRBJ1-2. The germline V gene encodes CDR1 SGHRS and CDR2 YFSETQ. The CDR3 consists of 14 residues. The CDR3 spells CASSPSAGGYGYTF.

This rearrangement joins TRBV27 to TRBJ2-5; TCRdb reports TRBD2, a call that lacks DNA to check it against. Per germline, CDR1 MNHEY and CDR2 SMNVEV (reference sequence). This CDR3 spans 15 amino acids. The CDR3 sequence is CASSFSASRRETQYF.

The chain employs TRBV15 and TRBJ2-1; TCRdb indicates TRBD1, and absent DNA this call remains unverified. This CDR3 has 16 residues. Per the germline V gene, CDR1 is LNHNV and CDR2 is YYDKDF (reference sequence). This CDR3 is CATSRVDRGDYNEQFF.

The chain couples TRBV29-1 to TRBJ2-1. CDR1 is SQVTM and CDR2 is ANQGSEA in the germline V gene. The CDR3 covers 12 residues. The CDR3 sequence: CSVEDYLDEQFF.

The rearrangement joins TRBV6-1 to TRBJ2-5; TCRdb picks TRBD1, but there is no DNA to check that call. This CDR3 region has 14 residues. Germline values: CDR1 MNHNS, CDR2 SASEGT. The CDR3 reads CASGTGIWEETQYF.

V usage is TRBV19 and J usage is TRBJ2-1; TCRdb's D call of TRBD2 is untestable without DNA. The CDR3 runs 15 residues. CDR1 and CDR2 from the germline V gene are LNHDA and SQIVND (reference sequence). This CDR3 is CASSNAGTTPGEQFF.